The 12 T cell receptor beta chains presented below share a single source sample, sequenced in a study of cytomegalovirus exposure and HLA in healthy donors. The PCR ran on 60 Vbeta and 13 Jbeta primers. TCRdb's copy holds only in-frame clones and misses some; the assay was immunoSEQ multiplex PCR. The repertoire holds about 170,000 clones, just over 75% seen once, with approximately 2.2% in the top ten. Sequencing was carried out using PBMCs. The source of these receptors is a woman aged 25 to 45 in good health and CMV-seropositive.

The chain recombines TRBV14 with TRBJ1-1; 7 bases line up with TRBD1. In germline, CDR1 is SGHDN, CDR2 FVKESK. J gave up 0 bases and V 4 bases, and 8 bases lay outside the gene matches. This CDR3 is built from 16 residues. In nucleotides, the CDR3 is TGTGCCAGCAGCCTAGGGGGCGGGCGCATGAACACTGAAGCTTTCTTT. It encodes CASSLGGGRMNTEAFF.

The rearrangement links TRBV9 to TRBJ2-7; tentative D call: TRBD1 (5 bases). The germline CDR1 and CDR2 sequences are SGDLS and YYNGEE. V was cut by 4 bases and J by 4 bases, with 15 bases left in between. The length of the CDR3 is 14 residues. For the CDR3, the DNA is TGTGCCAGCAGCAAAGCAGGGTTCGAGTACGAGCAGTACTTC. Amino acid sequence: CASSKAGFEYEQYF.

V gene TRBV6-6 combines with J gene TRBJ1-2; 7 positions agree with TRBD1. The J segment lost 2 bases and the V segment lost 0 bases, leaving 6 bases of the junction unmatched. Per germline, CDR1 MNHNY and CDR2 SVGAGI (reference sequence). The CDR3 totals 16 residues. The CDR3 DNA is TGTGCCAGCAGTTACTCGAAAGGGGGCGTAAACTATGGCTACACCTTC. Protein: CASSYSKGGVNYGYTF.

V and J are TRBV10-1 and TRBJ2-3; D might be TRBD1 (7 bases). The V gene's germline CDR1 is WNHNN and CDR2 SYGVQD (reference sequence). CDR3 length equals 16 residues. The germline V and J ends were trimmed by 3 bases and 6 bases, with 19 bases remaining between them. CDR3 protein: CASSDRGVHNSDTQYF. Written as DNA, the CDR3 is TGCGCCAGCAGTGACAGGGGGGTACACAATTCGGATACGCAGTATTTT.

The chain recombines TRBV6-5 with TRBJ2-2; D is unresolved. The V end was cut by 6 bases, the J end by 2 bases, with 4 bases between. This CDR3 is 12 amino acids long. Germline values: CDR1 MNHEY, CDR2 SVGAGI. CDR3 in amino acids: CASRRNTGELFF. The DNA of the CDR3 is TGTGCCAGCAGGCGCAACACCGGGGAGCTGTTTTTT.

This chain links TRBV4-1 with TRBJ1-3; no definite D call. There are 15 residues in the CDR3. Germline V gene data show CDR1 as MGHRA and CDR2 as YSYEKL. The ends were cut back, 2 bases at V and 3 bases at J, with 11 bases in the middle. The CDR3 nucleotides are TGCGCCAGCAGCCAACCCGAGAGGAGTGGAAACACCATATATTTT. Translating it yields CASSQPERSGNTIYF.

V and J are TRBV7-2 and TRBJ2-7; 9 nucleotides match TRBD2. The V gene's germline CDR1 is SGHTA and CDR2 FQGNSA. Trimming at V came to 4 bases and at J to 6 bases, leaving 4 bases not matched to a gene. CDR3 length: 13 amino acids. DNA of the CDR3: TGTGCCAGCAGCTCCACGCGGGGGGGCGAGCAGTACTTC. It is translated as CASSSTRGGEQYF. The whole variable domain, remainder taken from reference TRBV7-2 and TRBJ2-7, is GAGVSQSPSNKVTEKGKDVELRCDPISGHTALYWYRQSLGQGLEFLIYFQGNSAPDKSGLPSDRFSAERTGGSVSTLTIQRTQQEDSAVYLCASSSTRGGEQYFGPGTRLTVT.

The V call is TRBV30, the J call TRBJ1-5; tentatively, D is TRBD1 (5 bases). This CDR3 spans 11 amino acids. V shed 6 bases and J shed 7 bases, with 10 bases lying between them. The germline gives CDR1 GTSNPN, CDR2 SVGIG (reference sequence). The CDR3 reads CACRVQQPQHF. CDR3 nucleotides: TGTGCCTGCAGGGTTCAACAGCCCCAGCATTTT.

The rearrangement links TRBV30 to TRBJ1-4; D unclear. This CDR3 comprises 12 residues. Looked up from germline, CDR1 is GTSNPN and CDR2 is SVGIG (reference sequence). The V gene lost 4 bases and the J gene lost 4 bases, with 7 bases spanning the gap. The CDR3 loop is CAWNYYNEKLFF. The DNA for the CDR3 is TGTGCCTGGAACTATTATAATGAAAAACTGTTTTTT. Using reference TRBV30 and TRBJ1-4 for the parts outside the CDR3, the full variable domain is SQTIHQWPATLVQPVGSPLSLECTVEGTSNPNLYWYRQAAGRGLQLLFYSVGIGQISSEVPQNLSASRPQDRQFILSSKKLLLSDSGFYLCAWNYYNEKLFFGSGTQLSVL.

V gene TRBV7-9 combines with J gene TRBJ2-5; possible D gene TRBD2, 6 bases. This CDR3 region has 16 residues. In germline, CDR1 is SEHNR, CDR2 FQNEAQ (reference sequence). The V end lost 4 bases, the J end lost 0 bases, and 15 bases lay between the germline ends. The CDR3 protein is CASSWPPRDYQETQYF. The CDR3 DNA reads TGTGCCAGCAGCTGGCCCCCTAGGGACTACCAAGAGACCCAGTACTTC.

The chain couples TRBV15 to TRBJ1-1, with TRBD1 as a possible D gene (5 bases). Trimming removed 3 bases at V and 4 bases at J, with 9 bases between. The CDR3 has 13 residues. From germline, CDR1 is LNHNV and CDR2 YYDKDF (reference sequence). DNA of the CDR3: TGTGCCACCAGCAGCAGGGTCCTCACTGAAGCTTTCTTT. Translation: CATSSRVLTEAFF.

The CDR3 spells CASSLDRGLNGYTF. The CDR3 region has the DNA TGTGCCAGCAGCTTAGACAGGGGGCTGAATGGCTACACCTTC. The V call is TRBV7-8, the J call TRBJ1-2; 9 bases map to TRBD1. Per germline, CDR1 SGHVS and CDR2 FQNEAQ. The CDR3 loop spans 14 amino acids. V dropped 1 base and J dropped 6; count of bases not matched to a gene: 3.